What follows are 31 T cell receptor beta chains derived from one specimen sequenced in a study of blood T cell repertoires in COVID-19. Profiled with immunoSEQ multiplex PCR; TCRdb holds only in-frame clones, not every one. Of more than 200,000 clones listed, about 89% were seen once; the top ten hold approximately 3.7%. The sequenced sample consisted of PBMCs or T cells enriched from blood (not recorded which). These receptors came from a woman in her thirties who had recovered from COVID-19.

The gene calls are TRBV18 and TRBJ1-5, with no clear D. V lost 3 bases to trimming and J lost 6 bases, with 9 bases between them. Germline assignment: CDR1 KGHSH and CDR2 LQKENI. This CDR3 region has 13 residues. CDR3 sequence reads: CASSPSPSQPQHF. As DNA, the CDR3 is TGTGCCAGCTCACCGTCACCGAGTCAGCCCCAGCATTTT.

In its sample, this clone was seen once. The J gene is TRBJ1-1, the V gene TRBV6-5; D call uncertain. Germline CDR1 and CDR2: MNHEY and SVGAGI. This CDR3 contains 15 residues. Trimming stripped 5 bases from V and 4 bases from J, with 17 bases between. CDR3 region: CASSPPGRTSTEAFF. CDR3 nucleotide sequence: TGTGCCAGCAGTCCCCCGGGGAGGACTTCCACTGAAGCTTTCTTT.

Remarks on this clone: Mismatch with germline at one junction end may stem from a read error. The chain couples TRBV18 to TRBJ1-4; D possibly corresponds to TRBD1 (5 bases). This CDR3 has 11 residues. Germline V gene lookup returns CDR1 KGHSH and CDR2 LQKENI. The CDR3 DNA is TGTGCCAGCTCATCAGACAGAGACTTCGAATTT. This translates into CASSSDRDFEF.

The rearrangement joins TRBV28 to TRBJ1-2, with TRBD1 identical over 8 bases. Germline lookup yields CDR1 MDHEN and CDR2 SYDVKM. CDR3 length: 16 amino acids. J lost 4 bases, V lost 4 bases, and 11 bases had no gene match. The CDR3 protein is CASSSGQGVFIYGYTF. CDR3 nucleotide sequence: TGTGCCAGCAGTTCCGGACAGGGTGTATTTATCTATGGCTACACCTTC.

The chain couples TRBV5-4 to TRBJ2-5; D may be TRBD2 (6 bases). Germline lookup yields CDR1 SGHNT and CDR2 YYREEE (reference sequence). Trimming removed 4 bases from V and 5 bases from J, with 18 bases in between. This CDR3 comprises 15 residues. CDR3 protein: CASSHPGGLLETQYF. The CDR3, as DNA: TGTGCCAGCAGCCATCCCGGAGGGTTACTGGAGACCCAGTACTTC. Drawing the rest from reference TRBV5-4 and TRBJ2-5, the complete variable domain is ETGVTQSPTHLIKTRGQQVTLRCSSQSGHNTVSWYQQALGQGPQFIFQYYREEENGRGNFPPRFSGLQFPNYSSELNVNALELDDSALYLCASSHPGGLLETQYFGPGTRLLVL.

The chain combines TRBV7-3 with TRBJ1-1; the match to TRBD1 covers 9 bases. Germline CDR1 reads SGHTA; CDR2 reads FQGTGA. There are 14 residues in the CDR3. The V and J ends lost 6 bases and 4 bases, in that order; junction bases with no gene match: 6. This CDR3 reads CASRPTGGLTEAFF. For the CDR3, the DNA is TGTGCCAGCAGACCAACAGGGGGCCTCACTGAAGCTTTCTTT.

The rearrangement uses TRBV4-3 and TRBJ2-1; D is undetermined. There are 16 residues in the CDR3. Germline CDR1 is LGHNA and CDR2 is YSLEER. Trimming cost V 0 bases and J 2 bases, with 11 bases left between them. The CDR3 DNA sequence: TGCGCCAGCAGCCAAGATTGGCGGAAGACCTACAATGAGCAGTTCTTC. The encoded protein is CASSQDWRKTYNEQFF.

The chain has TRBV3-1 (or the pseudogene TRBV3-2) and TRBJ2-1, with 9 bases that match TRBD1. The V segment lost 2 bases and the J segment 10 bases; nucleotides outside the gene matches: 9. In germline, CDR1 is LGHDT, CDR2 YNNKEL (reference sequence). The length of the CDR3 is 15 residues. DNA of the CDR3: TGTGCCAGCAGCCAAAACTACGGGACAGGGAACGAGCAGTTCTTC. This codes for CASSQNYGTGNEQFF.

This chain uses TRBV4-1 with TRBJ1-2; 10 positions match TRBD1. Germline values: CDR1 MGHRA, CDR2 YSYEKL. This CDR3 spans 13 amino acids. The ends lost 4 bases at V and 6 bases at J; junction bases unmatched: 2. The CDR3 loop reads CASSRTGGDGYTF. The DNA of the CDR3 is TGCGCCAGCAGCCGGACAGGGGGGGATGGCTACACCTTC.

The gene calls are TRBV7-6 and TRBJ1-3; 8 bases match TRBD1. Germline values: CDR1 SGHVS, CDR2 FNYEAQ. This CDR3 contains 16 residues. Trimming removed 1 base from V and 1 base from J; junction bases left unmatched: 3. The CDR3 spells CASSLGTGTSGNTIYF. The CDR3 DNA is TGTGCCAGCAGCTTAGGGACAGGGACTTCTGGAAACACCATATATTTT.

This clone has a single count. The rearrangement joins TRBV9 to TRBJ2-7; a weak D match, TRBD2 (5 bases). The CDR3 totals 14 residues. Per the germline V gene, CDR1 is SGDLS and CDR2 is YYNGEE. V lost 4 bases and J 6 bases, leaving 17 bases between the germline ends. CDR3 DNA sequence: TGTGCCAGCAGCAAACGGGTGCGGAGCGGCGAGCAGTACTTC. Protein sequence: CASSKRVRSGEQYF. Using reference TRBV9 and TRBJ2-7 for the parts outside the CDR3, the full variable domain is DSGVTQTPKHLITATGQRVTLRCSPRSGDLSVYWYQQSLDQGLQFLIQYYNGEERAKGNILERFSAQQFPDLHSELNLSSLELGDSALYFCASSKRVRSGEQYFGPGTRLTVT.

This clone was observed a single time. J is TRBJ2-2 and V is TRBV19, with TRBD1 identical over 8 bases. CDR3 size: 15 residues. The V gene's germline CDR1 is LNHDA and CDR2 SQIVND (reference sequence). The trim removed 5 bases at V and 7 bases at J, leaving 9 bases unmatched. In DNA, the CDR3 is TGTGCCAGTAGTGCCCGACAGGGGTTCAGCGGGGAGCTGTTTTTT. It encodes CASSARQGFSGELFF.

This chain joins TRBV6-2 or TRBV6-3 and TRBJ1-2; the match to TRBD1 covers 7 bases. Germline V lookup: CDR1 MNHEY, CDR2 SVGEGT. CDR3 length equals 19 residues. The V gene end was trimmed by 2 bases and the J gene end by 3 bases; junction bases not matched to a gene: 18. In DNA form, the CDR3 reads TGTGCCAGCAGTTACCCCTCTTACCGGGACAGCGCGAGTTACTATGGCTACACCTTC. This encodes CASSYPSYRDSASYYGYTF.

V is TRBV5-6 and J is TRBJ1-1, with D possibly being TRBD1 (5 bases). This CDR3 spans 15 amino acids. Trimming took off 0 bases at V and 1 base at J, with 10 bases between the two ends. The V gene's germline CDR1 is SGHDT and CDR2 YYEEEE. The CDR3 DNA sequence: TGTGCCAGCAGCTTGGATGGGGGGTGGAACACTGAAGCTTTCTTT. It is translated as CASSLDGGWNTEAFF.

The V call is TRBV19, the J call TRBJ2-1; maybe TRBD1 (6 bases). With 6 bases removed from V and 3 bases from J, the gap between germline ends came to 6 bases. CDR3 length: 12 amino acids. Looked up from germline, CDR1 is LNHDA and CDR2 is SQIVND (reference sequence). CDR3 amino acids: CASRDSYNEQFF. The CDR3 DNA reads TGTGCCAGTAGGGACAGCTACAATGAGCAGTTCTTC.

This clone was seen only a few times. The rearrangement uses TRBV2 and TRBJ2-1; TRBD1 agrees at 10 bases. Germline V gene data show CDR1 as SNHLY and CDR2 as FYNNEI. The CDR3 length is 15 residues. V lost 5 bases and J lost 3; bases outside the gene matches: 4. As DNA, the CDR3 is TGTGCCAGCAGTCGGGACAGGGGTGACTACAATGAGCAGTTCTTC. Protein sequence: CASSRDRGDYNEQFF.

This chain's CDR3 is CASSAQQGTGRDRGWYEQYF. The CDR3 DNA reads as TGTGCCAGCAGTGCCCAACAGGGGACGGGCCGGGACAGGGGGTGGTACGAGCAGTACTTC. J is TRBJ2-7 and V is TRBV6-2 or TRBV6-3, with TRBD1 matching 11 bases. The CDR3 is 20 amino acids. V lost 5 bases and J lost 4; bases outside the gene matches: 22. The germline V gene has CDR1 MNHEY and CDR2 SVGEGT.

The V and J genes are TRBV4-3 and TRBJ2-3, with 8 bases lining up with TRBD2. The CDR3 sequence is 17 residues long. Germline CDR1 reads LGHNA; CDR2 reads YSLEER. V lost 0 bases, J lost 2 bases, and 7 bases stayed unmatched. CDR3 amino acids: CASSQDSSGSPTDTQYF. CDR3 nucleotide sequence: TGCGCCAGCAGCCAAGATTCCAGCGGGAGCCCCACAGATACGCAGTATTTT.

This clone was seen a few times. An end of the junction does not agree with germline; a read error may underlie this. The gene calls are TRBV7-7 and TRBJ2-1; 10 nucleotides align to TRBD2. Germline CDR1 and CDR2: SSHAT and FNYEAQ (reference sequence). This CDR3 is built from 15 residues. The CDR3 DNA reads TGTGCTAGCAGCCCTAAGGGACTAGCGAACAATGAGCAGTTCTTC. Protein: CASSPKGLANNEQFF.

The chain has TRBV4-2 and TRBJ1-4, with D hard to call. This CDR3 region has 16 residues. The V end was cut by 1 base, the J end by 0 bases, with 9 bases between. Germline values: CDR1 LGHNA, CDR2 YNFKEQ. This CDR3 is CASSQGNSATNEKLFF. DNA for the CDR3: TGTGCCAGCAGCCAAGGCAACAGTGCAACTAATGAAAAACTGTTTTTT.

This chain uses TRBV19 with TRBJ1-1; D may be TRBD1 (6 bases). Trimming removed 5 bases at V and 5 bases at J, with 15 bases between. The germline V gene has CDR1 LNHDA and CDR2 SQIVND (reference sequence). This CDR3 contains 14 residues. For the CDR3, the DNA is TGTGCCAGTAGTTTCGGGGGGGGCGGAACTGAAGCTTTCTTT. This gives the protein CASSFGGGGTEAFF. Filled out from reference TRBV19 and TRBJ1-1, the complete variable domain reads DGGITQSPKYLFRKEGQNVTLSCEQNLNHDAMYWYRQDPGQGLRLIYYSQIVNDFQKGDIAEGYSVSREKKESFPLTVTSAQKNPTAFYLCASSFGGGGTEAFFGQGTRLTVV.

Concerning this clone itself: Relative to the germline gene, one junction end is altered; a read error may explain this. The chain combines TRBV28 with TRBJ1-1; D unclear. The CDR3 contains 13 residues. The germline V gene encodes CDR1 MDHEN and CDR2 SYDVKM. CDR3 coding DNA: TGTGCCAGCAGCCCCGTTCGATTCAACGAGCCGGGTTTT. Amino acids: CASSPVRFNEPGF. The variable domain in full, completed from reference TRBV28 and TRBJ1-1, reads DVKVTQSSRYLVKRTGEKVFLECVQDMDHENMFWYRQDPGLGLRLIYFSYDVKMKEKGDIPEGYSVSREKKERFSLILESASTNQTSMYLCASSPVRFNEPGFGQGTRLTVV.

This clone was detected only a few times. V gene TRBV2 combines with J gene TRBJ2-3; D remains ambiguous. CDR1 SNHLY and CDR2 FYNNEI come from the germline V gene. CDR3 length equals 11 residues. V was clipped by 6 bases and J by 5 bases, with 6 bases between them. The CDR3 is CASSVRDTQYF. The CDR3 region has the DNA TGTGCCAGCAGCGTTAGAGATACGCAGTATTTT.

This chain joins TRBV28 and TRBJ2-7, with 11 bases matching TRBD2. Unmatched junction bases numbered 6, after V lost 8 bases and J lost 6 bases. Germline loops: CDR1 MDHEN, CDR2 SYDVKM. The CDR3 contains 13 residues. This CDR3 is CASHLAGGSEQYF. The CDR3, as DNA: TGTGCCAGCCACCTAGCGGGAGGCTCCGAGCAGTACTTC.

The chain uses TRBV28 and TRBJ2-7; 11 bases agree with TRBD2. The CDR3 runs 18 residues. CDR1 is MDHEN, CDR2 SYDVKM, per germline. The junction had 13 bases not matched to a gene; V was cut back by 4 bases and J by 2 bases. The CDR3 DNA sequence: TGTGCCAGCAGTTCCCCTGGACTAGCGGGCGAGCCTACCTACGAGCAGTACTTC. Protein product: CASSSPGLAGEPTYEQYF.

The chain links TRBV27 to TRBJ2-7; a weak D match, TRBD1 (5 bases). The V and J ends lost 5 bases and 0 bases respectively, with 14 bases between them. There are 15 residues in the CDR3. Germline loops: CDR1 MNHEY, CDR2 SMNVEV (reference sequence). The CDR3 DNA is TGTGCCAGCAGTCCGAGGACAAAGAGCTCCTACGAGCAGTACTTC. It yields the protein CASSPRTKSSYEQYF.

The chain uses TRBV7-9 and TRBJ1-1; the match to TRBD1 covers 7 bases. Looked up from germline, CDR1 is SEHNR and CDR2 is FQNEAQ (reference sequence). The CDR3 is made up of 18 amino acids. Trimming removed 4 bases from V and 5 bases from J; junction bases left unmatched: 19. CDR3 residues: CASSSRPDTGVARTEAFF. In DNA form, the CDR3 reads TGTGCCAGCAGCTCGAGACCGGACACAGGGGTGGCCCGGACTGAAGCTTTCTTT.

This clone is a singleton in its sample. The chain links TRBV28 to TRBJ1-1; no firm D call. The germline V and J ends were trimmed by 5 bases and 1 base, with 8 bases remaining between them. Germline CDR1 and CDR2: MDHEN and SYDVKM. The CDR3 covers 13 residues. The CDR3 protein is CASSPSQNTEAFF. In DNA form, the CDR3 reads TGTGCCAGCAGTCCCAGTCAGAACACTGAAGCTTTCTTT. Using reference TRBV28 and TRBJ1-1 for the parts outside the CDR3, the full variable domain is DVKVTQSSRYLVKRTGEKVFLECVQDMDHENMFWYRQDPGLGLRLIYFSYDVKMKEKGDIPEGYSVSREKKERFSLILESASTNQTSMYLCASSPSQNTEAFFGQGTRLTVV.

V gene TRBV10-3 combines with J gene TRBJ1-1, with 11 nucleotides matching TRBD1. The V segment lost 4 bases and the J segment 2 bases; nucleotides outside the gene matches: 3. CDR1 is ENHRY and CDR2 is SYGVKD in the germline V gene. The length of the CDR3 is 15 residues. The CDR3 loop is CAISAGQGANTEAFF. In DNA, the CDR3 is TGTGCCATCAGTGCCGGACAGGGGGCTAACACTGAAGCTTTCTTT.

The chain couples TRBV4-3 to TRBJ2-1, with a tentative D call TRBD1 (6 bases). CDR1 is LGHNA and CDR2 is YSLEER in the germline V gene. Trimming stripped 6 bases from V and 6 bases from J, with 15 bases between. The CDR3 loop spans 14 amino acids. This CDR3 reads CASSPSGGANEQFF. The CDR3 region has the DNA TGCGCCAGCAGTCCCTCTGGGGGCGCCAATGAGCAGTTCTTC.

The V call is TRBV9, the J call TRBJ1-1; D is undetermined. The length of the CDR3 is 14 residues. V dropped 2 bases and J dropped 2 bases, with 10 bases sitting between them. Looked up from germline, CDR1 is SGDLS and CDR2 is YYNGEE. The CDR3 region is CASSVGRGNTEAFF. CDR3 DNA sequence: TGTGCCAGCAGCGTCGGGAGAGGAAACACTGAAGCTTTCTTT.